This T cell receptor beta chain is from a study of blood T cell repertoires in COVID-19. On the study more broadly: Sources were T cells, B-cell-depleted T cells, or PBMCs; the material itself was cDNA or gDNA.

Original processing methods: The authors estimated nucleated cell counts from reference gene primer amplification. Produced via immunoSEQ multiplex PCR; TCRdb's table is partial and in-frame only. That table gives V, J and clone size, and the DNA gave D and trimming. The table records 250,000 to 300,000 clones, roughly 90% of them present only once. Trimming removed 1 base at V and 6 bases at J, with 5 bases between. CDR1 SEHNR and CDR2 FQNEAQ come from the germline V gene (reference sequence). The CDR3 has 12 amino acids. The chain recombines TRBV7-9 with TRBJ2-3; D is uncertain. Specimen: peripheral blood. This clonotype was obtained from a woman aged 70-85 years with COVID-19, enrolled during active disease. The CDR3 loop reads CASSLGHDTQYF. In DNA form, the CDR3 reads TGTGCCAGCAGCTTAGGTCATGATACGCAGTATTTT.